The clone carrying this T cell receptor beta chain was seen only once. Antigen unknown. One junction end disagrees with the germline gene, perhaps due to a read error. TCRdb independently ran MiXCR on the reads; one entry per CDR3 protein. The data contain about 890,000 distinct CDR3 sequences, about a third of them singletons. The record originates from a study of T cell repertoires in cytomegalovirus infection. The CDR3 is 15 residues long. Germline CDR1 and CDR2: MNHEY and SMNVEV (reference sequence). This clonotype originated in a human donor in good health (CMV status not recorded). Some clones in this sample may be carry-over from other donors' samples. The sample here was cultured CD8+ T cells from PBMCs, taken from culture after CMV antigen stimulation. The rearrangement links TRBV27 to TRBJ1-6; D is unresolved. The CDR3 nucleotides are TGTGCCAGCAGTTCCGTGTGGTCCTATAATTCACTCCTCCACTTT. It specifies CASSSVWSYNSLLHF.